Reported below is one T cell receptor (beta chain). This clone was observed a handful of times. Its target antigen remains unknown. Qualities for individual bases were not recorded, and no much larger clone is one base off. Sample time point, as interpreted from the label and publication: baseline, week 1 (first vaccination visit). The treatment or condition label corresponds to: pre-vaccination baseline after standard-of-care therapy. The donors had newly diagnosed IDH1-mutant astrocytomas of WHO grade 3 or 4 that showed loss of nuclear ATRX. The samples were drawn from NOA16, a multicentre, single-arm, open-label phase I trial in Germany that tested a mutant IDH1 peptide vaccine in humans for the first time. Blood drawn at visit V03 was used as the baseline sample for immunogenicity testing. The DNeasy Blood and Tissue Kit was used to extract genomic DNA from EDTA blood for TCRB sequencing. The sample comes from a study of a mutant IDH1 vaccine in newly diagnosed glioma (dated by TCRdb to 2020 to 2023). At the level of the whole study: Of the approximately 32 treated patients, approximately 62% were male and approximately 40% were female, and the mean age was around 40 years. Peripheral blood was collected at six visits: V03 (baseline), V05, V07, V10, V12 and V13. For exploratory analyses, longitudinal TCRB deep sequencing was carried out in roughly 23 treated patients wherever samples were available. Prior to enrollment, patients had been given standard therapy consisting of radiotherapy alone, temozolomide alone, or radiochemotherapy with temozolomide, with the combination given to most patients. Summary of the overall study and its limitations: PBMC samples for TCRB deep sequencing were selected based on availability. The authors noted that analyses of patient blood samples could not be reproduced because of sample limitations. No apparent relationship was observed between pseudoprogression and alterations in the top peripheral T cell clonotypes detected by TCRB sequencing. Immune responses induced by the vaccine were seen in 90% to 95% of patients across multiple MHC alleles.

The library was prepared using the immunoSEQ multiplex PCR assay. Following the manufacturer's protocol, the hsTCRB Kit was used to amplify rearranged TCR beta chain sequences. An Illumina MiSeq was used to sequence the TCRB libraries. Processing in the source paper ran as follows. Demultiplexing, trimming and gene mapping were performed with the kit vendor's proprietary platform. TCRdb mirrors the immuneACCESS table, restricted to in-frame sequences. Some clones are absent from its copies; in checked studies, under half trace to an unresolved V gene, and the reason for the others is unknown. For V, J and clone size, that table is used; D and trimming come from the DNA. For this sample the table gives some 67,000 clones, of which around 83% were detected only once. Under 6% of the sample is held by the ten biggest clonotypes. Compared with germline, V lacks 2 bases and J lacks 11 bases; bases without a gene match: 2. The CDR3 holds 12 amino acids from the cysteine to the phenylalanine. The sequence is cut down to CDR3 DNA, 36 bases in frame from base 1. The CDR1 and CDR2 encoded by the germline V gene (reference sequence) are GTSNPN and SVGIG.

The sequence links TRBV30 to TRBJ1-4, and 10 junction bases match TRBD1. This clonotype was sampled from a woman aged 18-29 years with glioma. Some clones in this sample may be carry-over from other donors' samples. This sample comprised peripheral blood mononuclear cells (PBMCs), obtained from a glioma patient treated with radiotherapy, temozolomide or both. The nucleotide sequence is TGTGCCTGGAGTCGGGGACAGGGGAAACTGTTTTTT. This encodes CAWSRGQGKLFF.